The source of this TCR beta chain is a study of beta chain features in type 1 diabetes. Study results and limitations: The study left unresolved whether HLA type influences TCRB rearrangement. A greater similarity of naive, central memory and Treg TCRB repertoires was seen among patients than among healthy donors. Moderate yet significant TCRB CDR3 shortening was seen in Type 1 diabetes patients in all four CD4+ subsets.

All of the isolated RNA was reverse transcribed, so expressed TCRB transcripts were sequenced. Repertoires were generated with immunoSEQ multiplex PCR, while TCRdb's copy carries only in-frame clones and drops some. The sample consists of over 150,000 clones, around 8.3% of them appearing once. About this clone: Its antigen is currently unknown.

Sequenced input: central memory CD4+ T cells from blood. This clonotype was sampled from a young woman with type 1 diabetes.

CDR3 bases: TGTGCCAGCAGGTTACAAGGGACTAGCGGGGGGAATACGCAGTATTTT. Translation gives CASRLQGTSGGNTQYF. V and J are TRBV7-2 and TRBJ2-3; 15 bases align to TRBD2. Germline trimming cut 6 bases from V and 7 bases from J; bases unmatched to any gene: 8. The germline CDR1 and CDR2 sequences are SGHTA and FQGNSA. The CDR3 runs to 16 residues.